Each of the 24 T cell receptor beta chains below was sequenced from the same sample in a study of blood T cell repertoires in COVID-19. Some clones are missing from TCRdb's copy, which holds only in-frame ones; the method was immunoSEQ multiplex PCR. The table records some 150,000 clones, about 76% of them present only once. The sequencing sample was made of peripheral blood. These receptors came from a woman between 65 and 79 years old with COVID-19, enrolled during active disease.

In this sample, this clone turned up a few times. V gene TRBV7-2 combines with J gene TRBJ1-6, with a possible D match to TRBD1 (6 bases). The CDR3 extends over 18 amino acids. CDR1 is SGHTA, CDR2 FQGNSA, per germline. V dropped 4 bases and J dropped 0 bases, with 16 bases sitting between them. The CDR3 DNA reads TGTGCCAGCAGCTCTGCGACAGGACCCAGCTCCTATAATTCACCCCTCCACTTT. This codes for CASSSATGPSSYNSPLHF.

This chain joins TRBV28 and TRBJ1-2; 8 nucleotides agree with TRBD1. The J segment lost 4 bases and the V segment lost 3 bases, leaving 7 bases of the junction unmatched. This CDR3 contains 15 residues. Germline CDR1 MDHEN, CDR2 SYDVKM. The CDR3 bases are TGTGCCAGCAGTTTCCCGCCCGGACAGGGCTATGGCTACACCTTC. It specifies CASSFPPGQGYGYTF.

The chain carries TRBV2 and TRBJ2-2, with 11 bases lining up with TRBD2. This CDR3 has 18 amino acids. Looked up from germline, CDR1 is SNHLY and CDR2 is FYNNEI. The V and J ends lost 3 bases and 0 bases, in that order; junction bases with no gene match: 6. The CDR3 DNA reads TGTGCCAGCAGTGACGAGGTAGCGGGGGGGTCGAACACCGGGGAGCTGTTTTTT. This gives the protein CASSDEVAGGSNTGELFF. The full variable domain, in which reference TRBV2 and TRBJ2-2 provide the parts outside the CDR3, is EPEVTQTPSHQVTQMGQEVILRCVPISNHLYFYWYRQILGQKVEFLVSFYNNEISEKSEIFDDQFSVERPDGSNFTLKIRSTKLEDSAMYFCASSDEVAGGSNTGELFFGEGSRLTVL.

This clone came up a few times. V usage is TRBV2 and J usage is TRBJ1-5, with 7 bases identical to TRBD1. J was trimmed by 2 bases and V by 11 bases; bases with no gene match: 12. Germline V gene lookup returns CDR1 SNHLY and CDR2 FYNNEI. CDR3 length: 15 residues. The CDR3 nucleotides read TGTGCCTACTCTCCGCCAGGGACAGGCAATCAGCCCCAGCATTTT. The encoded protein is CAYSPPGTGNQPQHF.

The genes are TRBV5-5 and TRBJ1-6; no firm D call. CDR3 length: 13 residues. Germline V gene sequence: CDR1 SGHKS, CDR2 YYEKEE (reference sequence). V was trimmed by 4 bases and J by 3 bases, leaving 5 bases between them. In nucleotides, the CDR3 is TGTGCCAGCAGCCGGGACTATAATTCACCCCTCCACTTT. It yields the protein CASSRDYNSPLHF. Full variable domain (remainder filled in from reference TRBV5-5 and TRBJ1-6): DAGVTQSPTHLIKTRGQQVTLRCSPISGHKSVSWYQQVLGQGPQFIFQYYEKEERGRGNFPDRFSARQFPNYSSELNVNALLLGDSALYLCASSRDYNSPLHFGNGTRLTVT.

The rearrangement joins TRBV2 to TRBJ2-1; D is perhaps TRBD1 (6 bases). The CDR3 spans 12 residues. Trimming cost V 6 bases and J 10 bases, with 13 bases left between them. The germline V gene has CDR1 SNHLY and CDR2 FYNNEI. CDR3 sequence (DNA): TGTGCCAGCAGGCCCGAAAGGGGGGAGCAGTTCTTC. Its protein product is CASRPERGEQFF.

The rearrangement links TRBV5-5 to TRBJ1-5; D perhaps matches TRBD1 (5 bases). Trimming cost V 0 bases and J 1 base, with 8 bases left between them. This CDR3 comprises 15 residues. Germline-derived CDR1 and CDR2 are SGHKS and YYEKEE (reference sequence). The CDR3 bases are TGTGCCAGCAGCTTGGGGCGGGGGAGCAATCAGCCCCAGCATTTT. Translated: CASSLGRGSNQPQHF.

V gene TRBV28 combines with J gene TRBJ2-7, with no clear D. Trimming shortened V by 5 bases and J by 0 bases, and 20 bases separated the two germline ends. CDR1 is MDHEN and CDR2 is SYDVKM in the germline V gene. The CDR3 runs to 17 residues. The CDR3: CASSQPPPGPSSYEQYF. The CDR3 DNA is TGTGCCAGCAGTCAGCCCCCCCCTGGGCCAAGCTCCTACGAGCAGTACTTC.

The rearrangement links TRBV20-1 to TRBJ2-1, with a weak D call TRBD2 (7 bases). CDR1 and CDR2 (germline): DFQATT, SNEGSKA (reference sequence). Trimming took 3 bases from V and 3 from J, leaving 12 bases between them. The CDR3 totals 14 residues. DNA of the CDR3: TGCAGTGCTAGTCCCGGGGGGCTCTACAATGAGCAGTTCTTC. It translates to CSASPGGLYNEQFF.

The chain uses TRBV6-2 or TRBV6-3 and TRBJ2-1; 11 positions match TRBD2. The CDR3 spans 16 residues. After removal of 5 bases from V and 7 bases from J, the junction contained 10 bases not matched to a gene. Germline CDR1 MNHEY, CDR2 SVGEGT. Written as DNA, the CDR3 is TGTGCCAGCAGTCGGTCCCGACTAGCGGGGATTAATGAGCAGTTCTTC. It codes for CASSRSRLAGINEQFF.

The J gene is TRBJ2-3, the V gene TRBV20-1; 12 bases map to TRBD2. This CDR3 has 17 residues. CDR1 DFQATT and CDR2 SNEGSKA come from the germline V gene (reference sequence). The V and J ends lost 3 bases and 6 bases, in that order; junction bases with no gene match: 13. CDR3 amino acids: CSASPGLAGAAHDTQYF. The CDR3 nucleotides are TGCAGTGCTAGTCCGGGACTAGCGGGTGCCGCCCACGATACGCAGTATTTT.

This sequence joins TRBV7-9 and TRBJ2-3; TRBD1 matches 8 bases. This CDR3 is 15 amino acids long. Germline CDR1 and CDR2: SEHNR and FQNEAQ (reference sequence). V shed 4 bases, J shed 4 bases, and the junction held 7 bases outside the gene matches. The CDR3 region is CASSSGQGIPDTQYF. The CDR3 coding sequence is TGTGCCAGCAGCTCCGGACAGGGCATCCCAGATACGCAGTATTTT.

The chain's CDR3 is CASSYSSGGAGEQFF. In DNA, the CDR3 is TGTGCCAGCAGTTACTCTAGCGGGGGGGCAGGTGAGCAGTTCTTC. V usage is TRBV6-5 and J usage is TRBJ2-1, with 11 nucleotides matching TRBD2. Germline V gene lookup returns CDR1 MNHEY and CDR2 SVGAGI. Losses at the gene ends were 0 bases for V and 9 bases for J; bases not matched to a gene: 4. The CDR3 extends over 15 amino acids.

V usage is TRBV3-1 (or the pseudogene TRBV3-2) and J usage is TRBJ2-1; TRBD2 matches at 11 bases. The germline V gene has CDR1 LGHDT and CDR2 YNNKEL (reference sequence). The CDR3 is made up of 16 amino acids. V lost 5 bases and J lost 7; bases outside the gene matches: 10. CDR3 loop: CASSSYLAGGRNEQFF. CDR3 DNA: TGTGCCAGCAGCTCTTACCTAGCGGGGGGAAGAAATGAGCAGTTCTTC.

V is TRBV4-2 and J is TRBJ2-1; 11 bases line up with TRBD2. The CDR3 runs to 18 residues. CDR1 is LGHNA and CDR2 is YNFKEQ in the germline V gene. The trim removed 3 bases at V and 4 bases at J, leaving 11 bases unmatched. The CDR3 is CASSHGLTSGGTYNEQFF. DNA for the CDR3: TGTGCCAGCAGCCATGGGCTAACTAGCGGGGGTACTTACAATGAGCAGTTCTTC.

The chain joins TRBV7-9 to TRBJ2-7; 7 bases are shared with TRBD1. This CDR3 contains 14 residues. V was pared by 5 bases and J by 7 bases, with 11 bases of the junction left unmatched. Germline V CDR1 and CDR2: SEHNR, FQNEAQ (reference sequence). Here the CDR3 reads CASSPPRDSREQYF. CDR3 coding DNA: TGTGCCAGCAGCCCCCCCCGGGACAGTCGGGAGCAGTACTTC.

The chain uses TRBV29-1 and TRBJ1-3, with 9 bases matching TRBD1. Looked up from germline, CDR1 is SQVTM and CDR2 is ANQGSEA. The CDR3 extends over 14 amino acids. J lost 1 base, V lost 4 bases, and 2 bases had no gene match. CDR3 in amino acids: CSVGTGVSGNTIYF. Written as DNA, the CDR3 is TGCAGCGTTGGGACAGGGGTATCTGGAAACACCATATATTTT.

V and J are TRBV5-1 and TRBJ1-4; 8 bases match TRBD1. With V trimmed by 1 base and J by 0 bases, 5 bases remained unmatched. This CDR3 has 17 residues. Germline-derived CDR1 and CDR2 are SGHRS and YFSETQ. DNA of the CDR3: TGCGCCAGCAGCTTGATGGGACAGGCCGCAACTAATGAAAAACTGTTTTTT. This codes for CASSLMGQAATNEKLFF.

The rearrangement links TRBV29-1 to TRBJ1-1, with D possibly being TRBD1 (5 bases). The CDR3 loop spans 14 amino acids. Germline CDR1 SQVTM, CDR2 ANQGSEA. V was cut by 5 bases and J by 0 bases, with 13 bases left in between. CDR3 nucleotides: TGCAGCGTTCAGGGCCGTTTAATGAACACTGAAGCTTTCTTT. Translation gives CSVQGRLMNTEAFF.

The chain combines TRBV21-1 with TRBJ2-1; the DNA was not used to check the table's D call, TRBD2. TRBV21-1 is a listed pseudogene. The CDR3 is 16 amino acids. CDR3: CASSKPWGGGWDEQFF. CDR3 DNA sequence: TGTGCCAGCAGCAAACCATGGGGCGGGGGCTGGGATGAGCAGTTCTTC.

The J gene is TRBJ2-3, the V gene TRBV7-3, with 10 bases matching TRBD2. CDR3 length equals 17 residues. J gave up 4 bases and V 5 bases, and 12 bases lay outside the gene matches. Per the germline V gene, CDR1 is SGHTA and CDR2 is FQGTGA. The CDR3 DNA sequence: TGTGCCAGCAGCCTAGCCCCCCCAGCGGGGGGGCCAGATACGCAGTATTTT. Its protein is CASSLAPPAGGPDTQYF.

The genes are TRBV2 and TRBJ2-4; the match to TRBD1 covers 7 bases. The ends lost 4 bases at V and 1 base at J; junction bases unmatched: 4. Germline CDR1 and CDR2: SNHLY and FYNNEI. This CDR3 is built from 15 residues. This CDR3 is CASSVPQGAKNIQYF. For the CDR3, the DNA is TGTGCCAGCAGTGTTCCACAGGGGGCCAAAAACATTCAGTACTTC.

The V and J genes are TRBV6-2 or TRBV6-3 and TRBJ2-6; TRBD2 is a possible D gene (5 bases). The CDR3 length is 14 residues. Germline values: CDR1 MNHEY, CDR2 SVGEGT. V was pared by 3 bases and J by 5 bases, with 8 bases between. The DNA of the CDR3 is TGTGCCAGCAGTTATGACGGGAGGGCCAACGTCCTGACTTTC. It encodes CASSYDGRANVLTF.

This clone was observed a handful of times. The CDR3 bases are TGTGCCAGCAGCTACGGACAGTCCGGCTCACCCCTCCACTTT. It specifies CASSYGQSGSPLHF. This chain links TRBV5-6 with TRBJ1-6; D may be TRBD1 (6 bases). The germline V gene encodes CDR1 SGHDT and CDR2 YYEEEE. Trimming left V 3 bases short and J 10 bases short, with 14 bases between. The CDR3 runs 14 residues.